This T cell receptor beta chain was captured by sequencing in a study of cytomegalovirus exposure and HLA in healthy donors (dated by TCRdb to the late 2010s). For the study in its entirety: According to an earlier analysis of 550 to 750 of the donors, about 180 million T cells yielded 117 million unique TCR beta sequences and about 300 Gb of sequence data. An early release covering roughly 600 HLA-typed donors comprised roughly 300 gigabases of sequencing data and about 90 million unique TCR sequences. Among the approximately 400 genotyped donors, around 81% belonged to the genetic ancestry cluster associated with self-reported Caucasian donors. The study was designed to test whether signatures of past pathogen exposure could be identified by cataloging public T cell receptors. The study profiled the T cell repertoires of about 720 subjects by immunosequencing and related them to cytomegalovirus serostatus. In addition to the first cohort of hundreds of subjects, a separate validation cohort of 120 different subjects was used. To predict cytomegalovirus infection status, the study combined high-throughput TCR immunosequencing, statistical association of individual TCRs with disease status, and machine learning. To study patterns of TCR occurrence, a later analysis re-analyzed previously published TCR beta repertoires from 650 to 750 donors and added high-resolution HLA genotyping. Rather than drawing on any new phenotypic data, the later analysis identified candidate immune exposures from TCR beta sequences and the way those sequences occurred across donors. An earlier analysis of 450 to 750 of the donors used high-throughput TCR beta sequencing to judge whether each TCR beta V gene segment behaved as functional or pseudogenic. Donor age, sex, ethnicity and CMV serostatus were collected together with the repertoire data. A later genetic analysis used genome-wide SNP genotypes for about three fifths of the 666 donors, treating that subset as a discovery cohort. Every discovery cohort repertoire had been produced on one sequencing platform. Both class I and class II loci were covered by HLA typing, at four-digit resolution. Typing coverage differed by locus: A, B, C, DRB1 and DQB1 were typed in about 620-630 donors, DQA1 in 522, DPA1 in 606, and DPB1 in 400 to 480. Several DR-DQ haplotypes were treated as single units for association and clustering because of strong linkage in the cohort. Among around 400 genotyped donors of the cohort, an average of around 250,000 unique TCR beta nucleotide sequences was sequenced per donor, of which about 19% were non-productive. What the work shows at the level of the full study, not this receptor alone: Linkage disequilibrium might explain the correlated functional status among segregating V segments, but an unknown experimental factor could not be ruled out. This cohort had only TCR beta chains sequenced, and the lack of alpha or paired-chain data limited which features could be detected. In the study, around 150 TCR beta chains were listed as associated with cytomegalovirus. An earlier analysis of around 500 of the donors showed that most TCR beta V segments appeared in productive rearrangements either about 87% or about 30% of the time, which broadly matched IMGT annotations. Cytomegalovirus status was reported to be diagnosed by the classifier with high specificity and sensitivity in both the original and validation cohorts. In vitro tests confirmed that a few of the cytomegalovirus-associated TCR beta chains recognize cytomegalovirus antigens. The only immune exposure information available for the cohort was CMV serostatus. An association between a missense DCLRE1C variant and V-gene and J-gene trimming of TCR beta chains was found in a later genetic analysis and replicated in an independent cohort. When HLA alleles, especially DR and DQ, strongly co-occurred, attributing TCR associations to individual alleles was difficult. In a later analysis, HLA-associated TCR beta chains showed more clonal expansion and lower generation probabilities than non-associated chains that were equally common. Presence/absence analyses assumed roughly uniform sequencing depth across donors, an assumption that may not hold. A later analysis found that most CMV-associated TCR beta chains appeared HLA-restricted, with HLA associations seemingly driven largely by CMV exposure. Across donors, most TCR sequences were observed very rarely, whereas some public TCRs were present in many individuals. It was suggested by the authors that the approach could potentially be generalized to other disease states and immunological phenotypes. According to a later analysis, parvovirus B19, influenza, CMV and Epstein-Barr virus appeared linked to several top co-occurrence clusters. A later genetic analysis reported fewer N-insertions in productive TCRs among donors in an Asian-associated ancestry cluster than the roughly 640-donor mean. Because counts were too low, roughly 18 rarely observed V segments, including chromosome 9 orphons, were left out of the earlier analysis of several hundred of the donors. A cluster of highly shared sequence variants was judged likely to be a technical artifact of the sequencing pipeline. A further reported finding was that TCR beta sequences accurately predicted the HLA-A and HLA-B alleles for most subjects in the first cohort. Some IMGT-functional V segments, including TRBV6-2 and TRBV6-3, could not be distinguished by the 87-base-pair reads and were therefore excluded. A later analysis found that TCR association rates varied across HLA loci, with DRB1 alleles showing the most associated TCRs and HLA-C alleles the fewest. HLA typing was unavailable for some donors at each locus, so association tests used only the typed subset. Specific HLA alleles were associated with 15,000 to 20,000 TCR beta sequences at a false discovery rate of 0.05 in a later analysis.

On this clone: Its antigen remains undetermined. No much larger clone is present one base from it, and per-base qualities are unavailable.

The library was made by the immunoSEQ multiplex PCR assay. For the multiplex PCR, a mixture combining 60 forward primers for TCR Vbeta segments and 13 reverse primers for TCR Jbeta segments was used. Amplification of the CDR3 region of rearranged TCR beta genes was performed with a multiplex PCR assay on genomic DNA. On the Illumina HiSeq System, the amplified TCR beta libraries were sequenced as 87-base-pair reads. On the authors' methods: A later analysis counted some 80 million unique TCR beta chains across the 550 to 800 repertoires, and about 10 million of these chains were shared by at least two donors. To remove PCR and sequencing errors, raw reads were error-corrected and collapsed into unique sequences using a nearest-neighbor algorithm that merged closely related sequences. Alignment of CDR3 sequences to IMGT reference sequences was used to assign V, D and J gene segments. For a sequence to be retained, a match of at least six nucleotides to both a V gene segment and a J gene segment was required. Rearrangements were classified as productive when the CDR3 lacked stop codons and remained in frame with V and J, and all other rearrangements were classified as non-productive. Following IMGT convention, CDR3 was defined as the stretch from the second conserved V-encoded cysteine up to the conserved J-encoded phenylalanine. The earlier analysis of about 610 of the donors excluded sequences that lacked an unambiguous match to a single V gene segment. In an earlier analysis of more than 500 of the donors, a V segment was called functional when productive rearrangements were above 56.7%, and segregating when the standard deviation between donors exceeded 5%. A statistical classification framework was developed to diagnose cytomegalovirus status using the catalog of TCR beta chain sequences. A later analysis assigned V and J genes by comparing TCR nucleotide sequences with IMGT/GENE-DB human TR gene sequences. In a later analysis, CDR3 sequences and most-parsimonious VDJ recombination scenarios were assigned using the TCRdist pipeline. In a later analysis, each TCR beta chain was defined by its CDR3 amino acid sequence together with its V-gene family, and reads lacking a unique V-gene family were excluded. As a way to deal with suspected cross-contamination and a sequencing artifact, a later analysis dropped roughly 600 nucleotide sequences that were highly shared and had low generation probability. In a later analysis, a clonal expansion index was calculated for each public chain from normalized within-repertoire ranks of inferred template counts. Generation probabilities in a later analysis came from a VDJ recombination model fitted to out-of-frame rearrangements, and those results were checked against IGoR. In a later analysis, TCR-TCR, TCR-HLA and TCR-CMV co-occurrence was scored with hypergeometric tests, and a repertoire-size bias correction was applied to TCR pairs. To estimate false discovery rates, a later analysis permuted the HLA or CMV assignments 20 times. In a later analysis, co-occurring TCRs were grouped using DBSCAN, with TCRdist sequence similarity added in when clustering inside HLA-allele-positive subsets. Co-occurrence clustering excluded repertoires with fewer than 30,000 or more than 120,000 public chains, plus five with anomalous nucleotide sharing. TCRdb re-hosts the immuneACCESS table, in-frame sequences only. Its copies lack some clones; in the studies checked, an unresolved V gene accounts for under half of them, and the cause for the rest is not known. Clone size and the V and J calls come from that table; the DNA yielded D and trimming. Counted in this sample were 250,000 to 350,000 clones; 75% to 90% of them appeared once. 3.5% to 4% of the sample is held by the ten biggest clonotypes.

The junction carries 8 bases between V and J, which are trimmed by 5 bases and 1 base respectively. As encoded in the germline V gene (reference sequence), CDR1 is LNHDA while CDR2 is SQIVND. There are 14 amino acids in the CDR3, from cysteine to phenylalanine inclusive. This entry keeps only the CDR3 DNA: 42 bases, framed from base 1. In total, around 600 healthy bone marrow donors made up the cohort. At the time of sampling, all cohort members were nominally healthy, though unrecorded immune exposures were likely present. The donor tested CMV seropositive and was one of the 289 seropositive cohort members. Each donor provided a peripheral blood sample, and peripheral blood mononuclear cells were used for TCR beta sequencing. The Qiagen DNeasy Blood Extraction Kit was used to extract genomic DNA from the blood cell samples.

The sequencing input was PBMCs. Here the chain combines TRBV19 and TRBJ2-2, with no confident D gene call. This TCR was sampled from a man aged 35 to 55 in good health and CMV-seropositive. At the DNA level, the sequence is TGTGCCAGTAGTTTAACGAGGAACACCGGGGAGCTGTTTTTT. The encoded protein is CASSLTRNTGELFF.